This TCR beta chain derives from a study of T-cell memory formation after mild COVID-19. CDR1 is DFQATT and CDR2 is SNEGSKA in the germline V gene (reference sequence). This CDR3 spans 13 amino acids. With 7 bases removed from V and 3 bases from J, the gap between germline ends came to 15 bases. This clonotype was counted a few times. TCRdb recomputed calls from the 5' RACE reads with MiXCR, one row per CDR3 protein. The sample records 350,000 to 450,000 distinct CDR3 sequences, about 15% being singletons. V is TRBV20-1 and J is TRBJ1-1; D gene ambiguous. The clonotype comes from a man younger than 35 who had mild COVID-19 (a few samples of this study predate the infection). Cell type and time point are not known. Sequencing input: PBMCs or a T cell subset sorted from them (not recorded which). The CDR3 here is CSVPRRPDTEAFF. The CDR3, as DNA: TGCAGTGTTCCAAGGCGCCCGGACACTGAAGCTTTCTTT.